This T cell receptor (beta chain) was captured in a study of shared clonotypes between healthy human individuals. Study-wide results and limits: Naive CD4 clonotypes overlapped across a handful of donors at about 5.3%. Rarefaction analysis demonstrated incomplete sorted-subset sequencing notwithstanding large depth.

The CDR3 runs 14 residues. V trimming: 2 bases; J trimming: 8 bases; junction bases outside the gene matches: 3. CDR1 and CDR2 (germline): MNHNS, SASEGT. Remarks on this clone: No antigen is known for it.

Donors, without exception, were Caucasian adults residing in Nashville, Tennessee. Splitting of CD4+ cells produced CD45RA+ naive and CD45RA-negative memory subsets. Profiling relied on immunoSEQ multiplex PCR, and the TCRdb table lists in-frame clones only, not all of them. The profile shows nearly 1 million clones, around 80% of them singletons. Material for sequencing was memory CD4+ T cells sorted from blood. Subset denoted: CD45RA-negative fraction. This receptor was obtained from a man between 18 and 35 years old in good health. This chain joins TRBV6-1 and TRBJ1-6; 7 bases map to TRBD1. The CDR3 DNA reads as TGTGCCAGCAGTGAAAGACAGGGTTATTCACCCCTCCACTTT. It codes for CASSERQGYSPLHF.